This record covers a single T cell receptor beta chain. Antigen specificity is unknown. These data belong to a study of monozygotic twins with inflammatory bowel disease. Broader study findings: The inverse Simpson measure of TCRbeta diversity was lower in IBD patients than in healthy co-twins. For repertoire similarity, concordant twins did not differ from discordant twins, possibly because power was limited. The analysis did not separate different T cell subtypes.

The CDR3 spans 13 residues. Starting material for each TCR library was roughly 3,500 ng of total RNA. TCRdb reprocessed the 5' RACE reads; each CDR3 protein has one entry and no DNA is given. Listed are about 440,000 distinct CDR3 sequences; 2% to 2.5% falls within the top ten. The sample was blood. The source is a human donor with ulcerative colitis or Crohn's disease, or a healthy co-twin of an affected twin (not recorded which). This chain uses TRBV12-3 or TRBV12-4 with TRBJ2-1; the D call of TRBD2 rests on TCRdb alone, since no DNA is present to check it. CDR3: CASSLAREGEQFF.